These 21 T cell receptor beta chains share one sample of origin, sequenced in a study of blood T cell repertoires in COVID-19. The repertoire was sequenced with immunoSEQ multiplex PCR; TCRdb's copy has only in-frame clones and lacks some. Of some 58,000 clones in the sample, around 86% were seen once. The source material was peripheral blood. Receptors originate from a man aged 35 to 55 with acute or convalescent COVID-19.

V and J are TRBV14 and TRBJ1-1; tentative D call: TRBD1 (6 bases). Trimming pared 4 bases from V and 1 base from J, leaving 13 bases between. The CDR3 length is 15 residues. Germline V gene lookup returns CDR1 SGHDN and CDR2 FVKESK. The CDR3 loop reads CASSPFRGSNTEAFF. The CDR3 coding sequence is TGTGCCAGCAGCCCCTTCAGGGGATCGAACACTGAAGCTTTCTTT.

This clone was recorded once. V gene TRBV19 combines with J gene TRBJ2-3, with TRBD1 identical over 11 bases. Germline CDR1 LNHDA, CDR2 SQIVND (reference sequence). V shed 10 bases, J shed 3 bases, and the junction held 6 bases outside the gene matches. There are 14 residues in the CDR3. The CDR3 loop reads CATRTGGNTDTQYF. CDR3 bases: TGTGCCACTAGGACAGGGGGCAATACAGATACGCAGTATTTT. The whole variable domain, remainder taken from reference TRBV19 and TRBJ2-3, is DGGITQSPKYLFRKEGQNVTLSCEQNLNHDAMYWYRQDPGQGLRLIYYSQIVNDFQKGDIAEGYSVSREKKESFPLTVTSAQKNPTAFYLCATRTGGNTDTQYFGPGTRLTVL.

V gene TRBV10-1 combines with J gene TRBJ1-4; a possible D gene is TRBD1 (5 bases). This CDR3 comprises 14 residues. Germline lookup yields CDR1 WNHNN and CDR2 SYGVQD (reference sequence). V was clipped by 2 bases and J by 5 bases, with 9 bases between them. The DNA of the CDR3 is TGCGCCAGCAGTGAGACAGGAGAGAATGAAAAACTGTTTTTT. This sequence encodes CASSETGENEKLFF.

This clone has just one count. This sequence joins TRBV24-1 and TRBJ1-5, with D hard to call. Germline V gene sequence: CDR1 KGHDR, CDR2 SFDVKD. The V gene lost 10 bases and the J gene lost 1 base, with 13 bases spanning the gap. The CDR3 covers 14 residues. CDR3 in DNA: TGTGCCACAGCAAGCCGCCTGAGCAATCAGCCCCAGCATTTT. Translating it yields CATASRLSNQPQHF.

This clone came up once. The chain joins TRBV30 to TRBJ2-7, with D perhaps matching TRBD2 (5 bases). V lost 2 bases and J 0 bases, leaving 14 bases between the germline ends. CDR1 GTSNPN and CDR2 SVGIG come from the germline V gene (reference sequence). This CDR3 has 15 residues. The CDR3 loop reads CAWSSGGPSSYEQYF. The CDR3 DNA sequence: TGTGCCTGGAGTTCTGGCGGGCCGAGCTCCTACGAGCAGTACTTC. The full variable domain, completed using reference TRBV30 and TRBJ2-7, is SQTIHQWPATLVQPVGSPLSLECTVEGTSNPNLYWYRQAAGRGLQLLFYSVGIGQISSEVPQNLSASRPQDRQFILSSKKLLLSDSGFYLCAWSSGGPSSYEQYFGPGTRLTVT.

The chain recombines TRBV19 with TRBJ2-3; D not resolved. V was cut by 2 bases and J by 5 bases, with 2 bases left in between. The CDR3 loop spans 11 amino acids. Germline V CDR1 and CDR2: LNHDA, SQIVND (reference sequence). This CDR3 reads CASSIQDTQYF. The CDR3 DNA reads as TGTGCCAGTAGTATACAAGATACGCAGTATTTT.

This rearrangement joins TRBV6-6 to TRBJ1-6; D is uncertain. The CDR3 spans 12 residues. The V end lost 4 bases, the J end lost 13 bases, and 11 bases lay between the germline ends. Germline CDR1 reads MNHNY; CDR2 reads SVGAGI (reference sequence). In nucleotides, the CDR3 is TGTGCCAGCAGTTTTTCCCGGTCTCCCCTCCACTTT. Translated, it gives CASSFSRSPLHF.

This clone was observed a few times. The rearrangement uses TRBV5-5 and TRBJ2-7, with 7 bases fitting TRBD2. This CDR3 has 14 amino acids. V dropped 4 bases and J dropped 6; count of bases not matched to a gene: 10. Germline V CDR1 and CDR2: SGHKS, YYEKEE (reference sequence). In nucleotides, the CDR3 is TGTGCCAGCAGCCGGGACTACGCTTCGACCGAGCAGTACTTC. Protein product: CASSRDYASTEQYF.

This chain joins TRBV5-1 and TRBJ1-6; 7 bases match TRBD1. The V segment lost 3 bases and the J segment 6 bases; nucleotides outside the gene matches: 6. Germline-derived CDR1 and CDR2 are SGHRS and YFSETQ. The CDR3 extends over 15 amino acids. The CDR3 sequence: CASSSETGANSPLHF. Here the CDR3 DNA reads TGCGCCAGCAGCTCCGAAACAGGGGCTAATTCACCCCTCCACTTT.

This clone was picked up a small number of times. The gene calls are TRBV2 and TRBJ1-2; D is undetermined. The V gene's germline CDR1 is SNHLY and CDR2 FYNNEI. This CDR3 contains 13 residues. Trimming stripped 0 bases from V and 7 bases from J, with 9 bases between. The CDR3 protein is CASSEAGSFGYTF. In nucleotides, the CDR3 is TGTGCCAGCAGTGAAGCAGGGAGCTTTGGCTACACCTTC.

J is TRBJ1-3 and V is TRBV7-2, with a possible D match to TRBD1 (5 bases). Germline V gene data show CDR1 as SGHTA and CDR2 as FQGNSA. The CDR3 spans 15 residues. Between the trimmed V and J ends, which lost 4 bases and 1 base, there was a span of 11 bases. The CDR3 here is CASSSGRVSGNTIYF. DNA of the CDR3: TGTGCCAGCAGCTCGGGCAGGGTATCTGGAAACACCATATATTTT. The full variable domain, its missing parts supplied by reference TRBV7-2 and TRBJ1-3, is GAGVSQSPSNKVTEKGKDVELRCDPISGHTALYWYRQSLGQGLEFLIYFQGNSAPDKSGLPSDRFSAERTGGSVSTLTIQRTQQEDSAVYLCASSSGRVSGNTIYFGEGSWLTVV.

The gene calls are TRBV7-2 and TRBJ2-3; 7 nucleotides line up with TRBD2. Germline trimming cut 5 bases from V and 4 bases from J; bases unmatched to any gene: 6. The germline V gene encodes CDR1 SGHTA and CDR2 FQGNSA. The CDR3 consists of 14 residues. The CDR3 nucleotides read TGTGCCAGCAGCCCCGGGACTAAGCCAGATACGCAGTATTTT. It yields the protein CASSPGTKPDTQYF.

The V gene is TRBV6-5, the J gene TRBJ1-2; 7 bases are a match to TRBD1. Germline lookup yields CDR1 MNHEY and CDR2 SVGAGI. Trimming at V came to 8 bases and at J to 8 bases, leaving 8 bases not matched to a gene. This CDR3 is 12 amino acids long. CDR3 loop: CASQTGVEGYTF. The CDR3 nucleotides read TGTGCCAGCCAAACAGGGGTTGAGGGCTACACCTTC.

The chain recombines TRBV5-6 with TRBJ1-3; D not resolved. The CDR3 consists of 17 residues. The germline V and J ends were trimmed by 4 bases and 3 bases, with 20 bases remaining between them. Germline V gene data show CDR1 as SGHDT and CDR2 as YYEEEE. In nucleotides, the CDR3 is TGTGCCAGCAGCAGTGGAGGACGGGCGGCTGATGGAAACACCATATATTTT. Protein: CASSSGGRAADGNTIYF.

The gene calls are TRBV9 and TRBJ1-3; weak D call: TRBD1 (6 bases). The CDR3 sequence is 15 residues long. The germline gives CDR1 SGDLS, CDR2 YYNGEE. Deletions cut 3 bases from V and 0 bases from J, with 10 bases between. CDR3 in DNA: TGTGCCAGCAGCGCCCTAGGGGGCTCTGGAAACACCATATATTTT. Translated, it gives CASSALGGSGNTIYF.

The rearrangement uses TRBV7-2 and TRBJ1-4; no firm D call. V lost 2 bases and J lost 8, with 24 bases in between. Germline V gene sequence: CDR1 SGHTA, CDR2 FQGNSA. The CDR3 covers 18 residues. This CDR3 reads CASSLSHVGSGPIEKLFF. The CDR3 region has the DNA TGTGCCAGCAGCTTAAGCCATGTAGGCAGCGGACCGATAGAAAAACTGTTTTTT.

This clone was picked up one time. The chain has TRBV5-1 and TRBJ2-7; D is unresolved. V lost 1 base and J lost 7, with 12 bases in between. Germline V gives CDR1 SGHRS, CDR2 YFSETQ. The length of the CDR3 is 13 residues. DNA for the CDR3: TGCGCCAGCAGCTTGCTACACGGAGAGGAGCAGTACTTC. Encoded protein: CASSLLHGEEQYF.

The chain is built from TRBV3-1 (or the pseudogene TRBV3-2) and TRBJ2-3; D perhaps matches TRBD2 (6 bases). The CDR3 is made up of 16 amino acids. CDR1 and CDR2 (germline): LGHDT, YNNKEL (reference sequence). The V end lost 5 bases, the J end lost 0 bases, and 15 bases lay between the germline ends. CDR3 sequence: CASSSRAGGSTDTQYF. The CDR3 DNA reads TGTGCCAGCAGCTCACGAGCGGGCGGGAGCACAGATACGCAGTATTTT.

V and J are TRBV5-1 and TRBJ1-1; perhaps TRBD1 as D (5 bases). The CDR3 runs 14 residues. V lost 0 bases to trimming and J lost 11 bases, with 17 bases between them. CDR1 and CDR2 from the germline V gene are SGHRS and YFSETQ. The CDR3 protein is CASSLAGPREGAFF. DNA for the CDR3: TGCGCCAGCAGCTTGGCCGGTCCCCGGGAGGGGGCTTTCTTT. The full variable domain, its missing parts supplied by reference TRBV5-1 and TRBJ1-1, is KAGVTQTPRYLIKTRGQQVTLSCSPISGHRSVSWYQQTPGQGLQFLFEYFSETQRNKGNFPGRFSGRQFSNSRSEMNVSTLELGDSALYLCASSLAGPREGAFFGQGTRLTVV.

The CDR3 sequence: CASSSRTGGLYEQYF. CDR3 nucleotides: TGTGCCAGCAGCTCCCGGACAGGGGGGCTCTACGAGCAGTACTTC. The J gene is TRBJ2-7, the V gene TRBV13, with 10 nucleotides matching TRBD1. Looked up from germline, CDR1 is PRHDT and CDR2 is FYEKMQ (reference sequence). After removal of 4 bases from V and 3 bases from J, the junction contained 6 bases not matched to a gene. CDR3 length equals 15 residues. Full variable domain (remainder filled in from reference TRBV13 and TRBJ2-7): AAGVIQSPRHLIKEKRETATLKCYPIPRHDTVYWYQQGPGQDPQFLISFYEKMQSDKGSIPDRFSAQQFSDYHSELNMSSLELGDSALYFCASSSRTGGLYEQYFGPGTRLTVT.

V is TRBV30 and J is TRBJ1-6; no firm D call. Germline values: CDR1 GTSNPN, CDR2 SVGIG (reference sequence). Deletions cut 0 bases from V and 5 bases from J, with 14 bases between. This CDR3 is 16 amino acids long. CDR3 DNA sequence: TGTGCCTGGAGTGTATTCAGGCAGCCTAATAATTCACCCCTCCACTTT. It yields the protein CAWSVFRQPNNSPLHF.